This T cell receptor beta chain derives from a study of blood T cells in healthy people across ages. A second PCR of 7 to 11 cycles used a sample-barcoded 5' primer and a J-beta primer mix. Each CDR3 protein is one row after TCRdb ran MiXCR on the 5' RACE reads. Seen here are just over 1 million distinct CDR3 sequences, less than 50% observed once, and the top ten hold about 19%. All donors came from Russia, were Caucasian and healthy, and spanned ages about 6 to 95. The draw of peripheral blood yielded approximately 10 milliliters from each donor. Study-wide findings and caveats: Reliance upon unsorted PBMCs precluded definitive naive versus antigen-experienced comparison. The fall in TCR beta diversity per million T cells was roughly linear with age.

This clonotype was picked up a small number of times. Its target is unknown. Germline V lookup: CDR1 MNHEY, CDR2 SMNVEV (reference sequence). The CDR3 runs to 13 residues. V lost 6 bases and J lost 0, with 8 bases in between. The specimen was blood. This TCR came from an older woman in good health. The chain has TRBV27 and TRBJ2-5; D remains unclear. CDR3 region: CASSQRYQETQYF. Here the CDR3 DNA reads TGTGCCAGCAGCCAGCGTTACCAAGAGACCCAGTACTTC.